Listed below are T cell receptor beta chains from one sample, sequenced in a study of T-cell reconstitution after alpha-beta-depleted transplantation in children. TCRdb called the PCR reads again in MiXCR, with one record for every CDR3 protein. This sample has under 750,000 distinct CDR3 sequences; about 21% occur once, and the top ten carry over 12%. Source: PBMCs, mostly from graft donor cells, taken 360 days after TCRalphabeta/CD19-depleted stem cell transplant. The receptor set was obtained from a boy in the first two years of life who had a stem cell transplant for acute myeloid leukemia, so the T cells may come from the graft donor. CDR3s include the opening cysteine and the closing phenylalanine or tryptophan. Fields, in order: J gene, D gene, clone size, V gene, CDR3 protein, CDR3 DNA. D genes are given only for firm matches. The size of a clone is reported for some rows only, either as once, few or many, or as a class for expanded clones.

TRBJ2-1 . . TRBV13 CASSLWAGDEQFF TGTGCCAGCAGCTTATGGGCAGGGGATGAGCAGTTCTTC
TRBJ2-2 . . TRBV20-1 CSARGARRTGELFF TGCAGTGCTAGGGGGGCTAGGAGGACCGGGGAGCTGTTTTTT
TRBJ2-3 TRBD2 many TRBV7-2 CASSPRLAGGPRDTQYF TGTGCCAGCAGCCCGCGACTAGCGGGGGGGCCTCGGGATACGCAGTATTTT
TRBJ2-7 TRBD1 few TRBV5-1 CASSARGQPSNEQYF TGCGCCAGCAGCGCTAGGGGACAGCCGTCGAACGAGCAGTACTTC
TRBJ2-5 . many TRBV29-1 CSVIGTFKLETQYF TGCAGCGTGATCGGGACTTTTAAACTAGAGACCCAGTACTTC
TRBJ2-4 . . TRBV19 CASSIGQVDLKNIQYF TGTGCCAGTAGTATAGGACAGGTGGATCTGAAAAACATTCAGTACTTC
TRBJ2-1 TRBD2 . TRBV6-2/TRBV6-3 CASSYPPGLAGHPYNEQFF TGTGCCAGCAGTTACCCCCCTGGACTAGCGGGGCACCCATACAATGAGCAGTTCTTC
TRBJ1-4 . many TRBV7-2 CASSLAGRNEKLFF TGTGCCAGCAGCTTAGCGGGGAGAAATGAAAAACTGTTTTTT
TRBJ2-4 . . TRBV3-1 CASSPGTLLAKNIQYF TGTGCCAGCAGCCCAGGGACCCTGCTAGCCAAAAACATTCAGTACTTC
TRBJ1-1 . . TRBV10-1 CASSSHRANTEAFF TGCGCCAGCAGTTCTCACAGGGCGAACACTGAAGCTTTCTTT
TRBJ2-6 . . TRBV5-1 CASSLVGRANVLTF TGCGCCAGCAGCTTGGTTGGTAGGGCCAACGTCCTGACTTTC
TRBJ2-1 . few TRBV12-3/TRBV12-4 CASSLDWVTYEQFF TGTGCCAGCAGTTTAGATTGGGTTACCTATGAGCAGTTCTTC
TRBJ2-5 TRBD1 many TRBV12-3/TRBV12-4 CASSFRQGQETQYF TGTGCCAGCAGTTTCCGACAGGGGCAAGAGACCCAGTACTTC
TRBJ1-4 . . TRBV15 CATSISEKLFF TGTGCCACCAGCATTAGTGAAAAACTGTTTTTT